This T cell receptor beta chain is from a study of post-analysis software for immune sequencing data. Study-level findings and limits: About 5 TRBV segments were significantly more frequent in patients than in controls. TRBV5-6, TRBV5-1 and TRBV20-1 were among these segments. There was significantly lower normalized Chao1 diversity in multiple sclerosis patients than in controls.

Libraries were made from TCR beta cDNA, and they carried unique molecular identifiers. TCRdb re-analysed the PCR reads in MiXCR, keeping a single row per CDR3 protein. The sample consists of approximately 150,000 distinct CDR3 sequences, approximately 28% of them appearing once. This clonotype was seen a few times. The antigen is not known. With 0 bases clipped from V and 7 bases from J, the junction kept 6 bases outside the gene matches. This CDR3 is 15 amino acids long. The germline gives CDR1 SGHRS, CDR2 YFSETQ. This clonotype was obtained from a girl under 18 with multiple sclerosis. The sequencing input was blood. The chain joins TRBV5-1 to TRBJ2-1, with 8 bases fitting TRBD1. CDR3 coding DNA: TGCGCCAGCAGCTTGGTAGGACAGGGATTAAATGAGCAGTTCTTC. It is translated as CASSLVGQGLNEQFF.